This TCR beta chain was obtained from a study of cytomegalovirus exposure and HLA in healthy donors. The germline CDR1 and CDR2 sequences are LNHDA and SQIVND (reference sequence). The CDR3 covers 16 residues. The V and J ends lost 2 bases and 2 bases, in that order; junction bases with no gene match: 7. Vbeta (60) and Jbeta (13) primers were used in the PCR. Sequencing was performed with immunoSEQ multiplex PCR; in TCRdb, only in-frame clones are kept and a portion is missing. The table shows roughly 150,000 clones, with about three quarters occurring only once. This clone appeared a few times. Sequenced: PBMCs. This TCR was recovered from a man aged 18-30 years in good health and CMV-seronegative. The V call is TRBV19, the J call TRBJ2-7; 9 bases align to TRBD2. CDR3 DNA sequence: TGTGCCAGTAGTATATCCCCTAGCGGGAATACCTACGAGCAGTACTTC. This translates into CASSISPSGNTYEQYF.